This T cell receptor (beta chain) was sequenced during a study of cytomegalovirus exposure and HLA in healthy donors. Study-level information: In a later analysis, the roughly 120 validation repertoires were reported to have used the same platform as the 600 to 800 first-cohort repertoires.

Regarding the study as a whole: According to a later analysis, TCR clusters from the first cohort tended to co-occur in the roughly 120 validation repertoires.

The protocol was immunoSEQ multiplex PCR, while the TCRdb copy is restricted to in-frame clones and leaves out a portion. Among about 69,000 clones listed, about 95% were seen once. As regards this clone: Its specificity is not known.

CDR1 WNHNN and CDR2 SYGVQD come from the germline V gene (reference sequence). The length of the CDR3 is 17 residues. The ends were cut back, 2 bases at V and 3 bases at J, with 17 bases in the middle. Sequenced input: PBMCs. This sequence was found in a woman younger than 30 in good health and CMV-seronegative. The J gene is TRBJ2-1, the V gene TRBV10-1; a possible D gene is TRBD2 (5 bases). CDR3 coding DNA: TGCGCCAGCAGTGAGATCATCGGGCTAGCTGACTACAATGAGCAGTTCTTC. Translation gives CASSEIIGLADYNEQFF.